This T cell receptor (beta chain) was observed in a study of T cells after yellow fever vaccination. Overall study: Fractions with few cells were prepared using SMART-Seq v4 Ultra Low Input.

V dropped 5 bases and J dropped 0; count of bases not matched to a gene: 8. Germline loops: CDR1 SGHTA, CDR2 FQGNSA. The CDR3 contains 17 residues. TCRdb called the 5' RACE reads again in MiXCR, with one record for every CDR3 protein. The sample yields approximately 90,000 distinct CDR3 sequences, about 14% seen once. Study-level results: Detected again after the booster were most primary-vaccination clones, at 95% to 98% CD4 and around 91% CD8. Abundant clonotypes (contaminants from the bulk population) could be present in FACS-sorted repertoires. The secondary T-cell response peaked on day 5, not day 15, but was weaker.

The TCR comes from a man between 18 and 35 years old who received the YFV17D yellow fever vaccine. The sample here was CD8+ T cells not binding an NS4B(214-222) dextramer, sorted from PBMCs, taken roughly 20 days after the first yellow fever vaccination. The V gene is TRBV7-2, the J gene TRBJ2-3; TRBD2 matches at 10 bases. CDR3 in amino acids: CASSIPASGGSTDTQYF. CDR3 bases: TGTGCCAGCAGCATTCCCGCTAGCGGGGGCAGCACAGATACGCAGTATTTT.